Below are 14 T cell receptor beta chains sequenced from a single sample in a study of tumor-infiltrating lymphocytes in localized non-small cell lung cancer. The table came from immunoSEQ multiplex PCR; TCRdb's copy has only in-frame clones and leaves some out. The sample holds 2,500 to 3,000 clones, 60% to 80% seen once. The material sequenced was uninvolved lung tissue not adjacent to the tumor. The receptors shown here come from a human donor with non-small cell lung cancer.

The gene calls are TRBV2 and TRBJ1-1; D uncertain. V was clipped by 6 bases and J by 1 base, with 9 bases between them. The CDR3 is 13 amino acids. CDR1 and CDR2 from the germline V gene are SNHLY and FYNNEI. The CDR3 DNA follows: TGTGCCAGCAGAAAGGAGGGGAACACTGAAGCTTTCTTT. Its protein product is CASRKEGNTEAFF.

The CDR3 protein is CASSIAPPGTYGYTF. As DNA, the CDR3 is TGTGCCAGCAGTATAGCCCCCCCAGGGACCTATGGCTACACCTTC. This chain joins TRBV27 and TRBJ1-2; D is possibly TRBD1 (5 bases). The V and J ends lost 5 bases and 4 bases respectively, with 17 bases between them. The CDR3 spans 15 residues. The germline gives CDR1 MNHEY, CDR2 SMNVEV (reference sequence).

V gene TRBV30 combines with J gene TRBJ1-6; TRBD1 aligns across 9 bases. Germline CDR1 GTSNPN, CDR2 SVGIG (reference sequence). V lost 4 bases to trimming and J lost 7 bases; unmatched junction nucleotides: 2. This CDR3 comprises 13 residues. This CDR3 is CAWTGTGNSPLHF. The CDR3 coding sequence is TGTGCCTGGACCGGGACAGGGAATTCACCCCTCCACTTT.

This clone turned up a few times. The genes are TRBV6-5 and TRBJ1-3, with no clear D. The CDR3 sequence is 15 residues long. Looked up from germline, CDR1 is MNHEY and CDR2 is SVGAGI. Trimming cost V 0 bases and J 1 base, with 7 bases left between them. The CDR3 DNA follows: TGTGCCAGCAGTTACTCTTCTAGGTCTGGAAACACCATATATTTT. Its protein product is CASSYSSRSGNTIYF.

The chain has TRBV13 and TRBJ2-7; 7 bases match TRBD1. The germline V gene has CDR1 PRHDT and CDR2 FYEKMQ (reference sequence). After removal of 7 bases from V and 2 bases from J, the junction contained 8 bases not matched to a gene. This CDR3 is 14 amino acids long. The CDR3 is CASTRTGGTYEQYF. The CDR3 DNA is TGTGCCAGCACCAGGACAGGTGGAACCTACGAGCAGTACTTC.

This chain's CDR3 is CASRSGNYGYTF. CDR3 sequence (DNA): TGTGCCAGCAGATCGGGAAACTATGGCTACACCTTC. This rearrangement joins TRBV7-9 to TRBJ1-2; D uncertain. Germline V lookup: CDR1 SEHNR, CDR2 FQNEAQ (reference sequence). Between the trimmed V and J ends, which lost 6 bases and 2 bases, there was a span of 7 bases. This CDR3 contains 12 residues. Together with reference TRBV7-9 and TRBJ1-2, the CDR3 gives the full variable domain: DTGVSQNPRHKITKRGQNVTFRCDPISEHNRLYWYRQTLGQGPEFLTYFQNEAQLEKSRLLSDRFSAERPKGSFSTLEIQRTEQGDSAMYLCASRSGNYGYTFGSGTRLTVV.

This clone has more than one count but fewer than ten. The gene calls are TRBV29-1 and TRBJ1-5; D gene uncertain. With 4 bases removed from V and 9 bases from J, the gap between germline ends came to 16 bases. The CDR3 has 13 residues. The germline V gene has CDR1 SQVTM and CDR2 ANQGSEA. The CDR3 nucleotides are TGCAGCGTTGGGTCCGACCCGGGGTTGCCCCAGCATTTT. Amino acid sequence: CSVGSDPGLPQHF.

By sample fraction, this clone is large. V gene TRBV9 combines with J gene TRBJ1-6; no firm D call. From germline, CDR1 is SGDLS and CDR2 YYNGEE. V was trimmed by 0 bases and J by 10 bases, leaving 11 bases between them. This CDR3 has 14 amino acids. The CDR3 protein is CASSVGSGTSPLHF. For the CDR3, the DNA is TGTGCCAGCAGCGTAGGGTCAGGAACCTCACCCCTCCACTTT.

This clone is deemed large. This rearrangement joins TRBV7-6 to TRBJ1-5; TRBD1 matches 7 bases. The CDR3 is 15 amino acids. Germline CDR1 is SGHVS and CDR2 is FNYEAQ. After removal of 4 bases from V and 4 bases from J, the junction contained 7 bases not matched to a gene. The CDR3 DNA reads TGTGCCAGCAGCTCCGACGGGACAGCTAATCAGCCCCAGCATTTT. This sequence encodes CASSSDGTANQPQHF.

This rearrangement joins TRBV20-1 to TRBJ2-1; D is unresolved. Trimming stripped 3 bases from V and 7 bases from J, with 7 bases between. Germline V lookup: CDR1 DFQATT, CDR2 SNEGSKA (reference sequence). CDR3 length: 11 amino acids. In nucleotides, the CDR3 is TGCAGTGCTAGTCAATCGAATGAGCAGTTCTTC. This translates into CSASQSNEQFF.

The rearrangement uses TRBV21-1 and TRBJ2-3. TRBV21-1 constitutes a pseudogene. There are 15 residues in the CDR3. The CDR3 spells CASSKSPPSPDTQYF. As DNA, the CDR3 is TGTGCCAGCAGCAAGTCCCCTCCCTCGCCAGATACGCAGTATTTT.

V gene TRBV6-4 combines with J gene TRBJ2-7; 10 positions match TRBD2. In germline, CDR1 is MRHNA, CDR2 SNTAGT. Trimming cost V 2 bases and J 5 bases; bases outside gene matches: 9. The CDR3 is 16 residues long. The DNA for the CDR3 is TGTGCCAGCAGTGACCCCCCTAGCGGGAGTTTGGACGAGCAGTACGTC. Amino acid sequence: CASSDPPSGSLDEQYV.

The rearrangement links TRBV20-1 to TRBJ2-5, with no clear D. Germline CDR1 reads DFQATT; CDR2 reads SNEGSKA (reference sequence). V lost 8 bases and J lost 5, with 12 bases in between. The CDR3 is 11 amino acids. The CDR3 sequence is CSSPNWETQYF. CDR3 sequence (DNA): TGCAGTTCTCCCAATTGGGAGACCCAGTACTTC.

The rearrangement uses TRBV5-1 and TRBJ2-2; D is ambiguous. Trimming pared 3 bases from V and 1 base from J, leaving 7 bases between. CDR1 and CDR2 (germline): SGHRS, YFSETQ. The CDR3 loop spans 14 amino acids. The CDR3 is CASSSAGNTGELFF. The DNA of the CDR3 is TGCGCCAGCAGCTCGGCAGGGAACACCGGGGAGCTGTTTTTT. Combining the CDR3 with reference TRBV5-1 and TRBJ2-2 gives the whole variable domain KAGVTQTPRYLIKTRGQQVTLSCSPISGHRSVSWYQQTPGQGLQFLFEYFSETQRNKGNFPGRFSGRQFSNSRSEMNVSTLELGDSALYLCASSSAGNTGELFFGEGSRLTVL.